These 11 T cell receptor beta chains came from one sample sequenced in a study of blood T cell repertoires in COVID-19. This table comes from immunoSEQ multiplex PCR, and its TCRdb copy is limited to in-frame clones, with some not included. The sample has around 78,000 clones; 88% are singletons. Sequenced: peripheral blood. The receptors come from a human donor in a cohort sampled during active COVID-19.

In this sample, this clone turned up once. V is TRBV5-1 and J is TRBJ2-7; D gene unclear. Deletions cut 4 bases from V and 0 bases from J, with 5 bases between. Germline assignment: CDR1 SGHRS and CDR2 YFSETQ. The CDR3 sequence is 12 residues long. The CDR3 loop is CASSHSSYEQYF. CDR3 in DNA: TGCGCCAGCAGCCATAGCTCCTACGAGCAGTACTTC.

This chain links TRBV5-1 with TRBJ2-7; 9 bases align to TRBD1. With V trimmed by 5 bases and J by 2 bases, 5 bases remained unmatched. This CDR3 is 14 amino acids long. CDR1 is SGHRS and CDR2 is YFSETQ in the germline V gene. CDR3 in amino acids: CASSEQGAPYEQYF. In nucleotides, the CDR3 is TGCGCCAGCAGTGAACAGGGGGCCCCCTACGAGCAGTACTTC.

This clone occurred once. CDR3 nucleotide sequence: TGTGCCATCAGTGAGTCGATGCAGGCGTCTAACTATGGCTACACCTTC. Translation gives CAISESMQASNYGYTF. This chain uses TRBV10-3 with TRBJ1-2; D gene ambiguous. This CDR3 contains 16 residues. Trimming shortened V by 0 bases and J by 0 bases, and 11 bases separated the two germline ends. The germline CDR1 and CDR2 sequences are ENHRY and SYGVKD.

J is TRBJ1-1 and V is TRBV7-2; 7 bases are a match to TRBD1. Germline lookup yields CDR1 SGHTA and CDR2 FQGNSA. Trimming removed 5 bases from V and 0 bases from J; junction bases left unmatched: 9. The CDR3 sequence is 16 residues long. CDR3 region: CASSPDRERMNTEAFF. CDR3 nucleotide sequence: TGTGCCAGCAGCCCAGACAGGGAGAGGATGAACACTGAAGCTTTCTTT. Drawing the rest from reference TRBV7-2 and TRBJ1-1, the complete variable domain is GAGVSQSPSNKVTEKGKDVELRCDPISGHTALYWYRQSLGQGLEFLIYFQGNSAPDKSGLPSDRFSAERTGGSVSTLTIQRTQQEDSAVYLCASSPDRERMNTEAFFGQGTRLTVV.

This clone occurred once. CDR3 sequence reads: CASRPGQRERNEQFF. CDR3 DNA: TGTGCCAGCAGACCGGGTCAGCGGGAGAGAAATGAGCAGTTCTTC. The genes are TRBV6-4 and TRBJ2-1; 8 bases are a match to TRBD2. V trimming: 6 bases; J trimming: 7 bases; junction bases outside the gene matches: 11. Germline V gene sequence: CDR1 MRHNA, CDR2 SNTAGT. This CDR3 has 15 amino acids.

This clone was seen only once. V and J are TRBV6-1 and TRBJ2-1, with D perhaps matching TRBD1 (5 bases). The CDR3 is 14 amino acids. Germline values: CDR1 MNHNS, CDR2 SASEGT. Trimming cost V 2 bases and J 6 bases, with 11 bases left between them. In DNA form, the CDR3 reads TGTGCCAGCAGTGAACACCGACAGAGCAATGAGCAGTTCTTC. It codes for CASSEHRQSNEQFF.

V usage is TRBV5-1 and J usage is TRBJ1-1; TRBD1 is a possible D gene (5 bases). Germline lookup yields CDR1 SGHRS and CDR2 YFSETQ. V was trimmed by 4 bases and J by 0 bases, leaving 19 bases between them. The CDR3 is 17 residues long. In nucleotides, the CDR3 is TGCGCCAGCAGCCCCCAGGGTTCCCAAGGGTTGAACACTGAAGCTTTCTTT. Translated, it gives CASSPQGSQGLNTEAFF.

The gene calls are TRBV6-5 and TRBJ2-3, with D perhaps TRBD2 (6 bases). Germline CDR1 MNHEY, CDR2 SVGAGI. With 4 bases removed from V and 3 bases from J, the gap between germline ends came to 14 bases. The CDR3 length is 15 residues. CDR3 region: CASSSGGPRTDTQYF. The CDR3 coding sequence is TGTGCCAGCAGTTCCGGAGGGCCTAGAACAGATACGCAGTATTTT.

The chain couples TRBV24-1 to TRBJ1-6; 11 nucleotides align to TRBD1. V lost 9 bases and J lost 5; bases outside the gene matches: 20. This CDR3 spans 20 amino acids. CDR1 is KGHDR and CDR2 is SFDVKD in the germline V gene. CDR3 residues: CATRVPGQGEGSWNNSPLHF. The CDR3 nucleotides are TGTGCCACCCGAGTCCCGGGACAGGGGGAAGGTTCCTGGAATAATTCACCCCTCCACTTT.

The CDR3 DNA is TGTGCCAGCAGCGTAGCCCCGACTAGCGGGGGGTGGAATGAGCAGTTCTTC. It specifies CASSVAPTSGGWNEQFF. The chain employs TRBV9 and TRBJ2-1, with 13 bases aligning to TRBD2. The CDR3 is 17 residues long. Germline V gene sequence: CDR1 SGDLS, CDR2 YYNGEE. J was trimmed by 7 bases and V by 0 bases; bases with no gene match: 7.

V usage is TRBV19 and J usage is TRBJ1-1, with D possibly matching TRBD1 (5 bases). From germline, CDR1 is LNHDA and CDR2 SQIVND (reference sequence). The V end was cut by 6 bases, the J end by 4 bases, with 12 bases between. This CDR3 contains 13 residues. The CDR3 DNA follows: TGTGCCAGTAGGGGGGGTGAGAGCACTGAAGCTTTCTTT. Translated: CASRGGESTEAFF.